These 14 T cell receptor beta chains came from one sample sequenced in a study of blood T cell repertoires in COVID-19. The assay was immunoSEQ multiplex PCR, and TCRdb's table has in-frame clones only and misses some. The sample has approximately 200,000 clones, roughly 90% seen once. The sample consisted of PBMCs or T cells enriched from blood (not recorded which). The receptors derive from a woman in her twenties or thirties who had recovered from COVID-19.

This clone was picked up one time. This sequence joins TRBV7-9 and TRBJ1-1, with 7 bases matching TRBD1. Germline V gene sequence: CDR1 SEHNR, CDR2 FQNEAQ (reference sequence). The CDR3 has 15 amino acids. With 5 bases clipped from V and 3 bases from J, the junction kept 9 bases outside the gene matches. CDR3 DNA sequence: TGTGCCAGCAGCCTTAACGGGGACAGACACACTGAAGCTTTCTTT. It yields the protein CASSLNGDRHTEAFF.

The V and J genes are TRBV5-6 and TRBJ1-2; 8 nucleotides match TRBD1. Germline-derived CDR1 and CDR2 are SGHDT and YYEEEE. The CDR3 spans 15 residues. V lost 3 bases, J lost 6 bases, and 10 bases stayed unmatched. CDR3 region: CASSSPTGEVDGYTF. CDR3 sequence (DNA): TGTGCCAGCAGCTCCCCGACAGGGGAAGTAGATGGCTACACCTTC.

The chain uses TRBV4-1 and TRBJ2-3; TRBD1 matches 9 bases. Trimming at V came to 2 bases and at J to 3 bases, leaving 6 bases not matched to a gene. CDR3 size: 16 residues. Looked up from germline, CDR1 is MGHRA and CDR2 is YSYEKL. Here the CDR3 reads CASSQLGTGSTDTQYF. CDR3 DNA sequence: TGCGCCAGCAGCCAACTCGGGACAGGGAGTACAGATACGCAGTATTTT.

V gene TRBV18 combines with J gene TRBJ2-2, with 8 nucleotides matching TRBD1. Germline V gives CDR1 KGHSH, CDR2 LQKENI. Trimming took 5 bases from V and 2 from J; bases not matched to a gene: 4. The CDR3 covers 15 residues. The CDR3 DNA reads as TGTGCCAGCTCAACGGGACAGGTTAACACCGGGGAGCTGTTTTTT. Translation gives CASSTGQVNTGELFF.

This chain joins TRBV2 and TRBJ1-6; maybe TRBD1 (5 bases). The germline V gene has CDR1 SNHLY and CDR2 FYNNEI. The CDR3 is 17 residues long. Trimming cost V 6 bases and J 0 bases, with 15 bases left between them. CDR3 in amino acids: CASRRGLESSYNSPLHF. CDR3 nucleotide sequence: TGTGCCAGCAGGAGGGGACTCGAGAGCTCCTATAATTCACCCCTCCACTTT.

J is TRBJ1-2 and V is TRBV6-5; perhaps TRBD1 as D (6 bases). The CDR3 extends over 15 amino acids. V gave up 5 bases and J gave up 5 bases, with 18 bases separating them. Germline CDR1 MNHEY, CDR2 SVGAGI. The CDR3 DNA reads TGTGCCAGCAGTCCCGCGGGCAGGGGAAGGTATGGCTACACCTTC. It is translated as CASSPAGRGRYGYTF.

The chain links TRBV7-2 to TRBJ2-7, with 12 bases that match TRBD1. CDR1 and CDR2 (germline): SGHTA, FQGNSA. There are 14 residues in the CDR3. V gave up 5 bases and J gave up 7 bases; unmatched junction bases: 6. The DNA for the CDR3 is TGTGCCAGCAGCGCGGGACAGGGGGCGTTTGAGCAGTACTTC. This encodes CASSAGQGAFEQYF. Full variable domain (missing parts from reference TRBV7-2 and TRBJ2-7): GAGVSQSPSNKVTEKGKDVELRCDPISGHTALYWYRQSLGQGLEFLIYFQGNSAPDKSGLPSDRFSAERTGGSVSTLTIQRTQQEDSAVYLCASSAGQGAFEQYFGPGTRLTVT.

In its sample, this clone was seen once. This chain uses TRBV14 with TRBJ1-2, with D possibly matching TRBD1 (6 bases). V was pared by 0 bases and J by 6 bases, with 14 bases between. CDR1 is SGHDN and CDR2 is FVKESK in the germline V gene. This CDR3 has 15 residues. DNA for the CDR3: TGTGCCAGCAGCCAAGAAATCAGGACAGTTGATGGCTACACCTTC. It specifies CASSQEIRTVDGYTF.

The chain recombines TRBV7-3 with TRBJ2-5; maybe TRBD1 (5 bases). CDR3 size: 14 residues. Per germline, CDR1 SGHTA and CDR2 FQGTGA. V was shortened by 5 bases and J by 5 bases, with 15 bases between the two germline ends. The CDR3 bases are TGTGCCAGCAGCCCACTATCCAGGGCTGAGACCCAGTACTTC. Residues: CASSPLSRAETQYF.

The rearrangement links TRBV12-5 to TRBJ1-5; D gene unclear. Germline V gene sequence: CDR1 LGHNT, CDR2 FRNRAP. V gave up 1 base and J gave up 3 bases, with 10 bases separating them. CDR3 length: 15 residues. CDR3 DNA: TGTGCTAGTGGTTTGGGTGTCCATCCCAATCAGCCCCAGCATTTT. As protein: CASGLGVHPNQPQHF.

This chain links TRBV27 with TRBJ1-5; 8 positions agree with TRBD1. CDR1 MNHEY and CDR2 SMNVEV come from the germline V gene (reference sequence). The CDR3 covers 16 residues. The CDR3 protein is CVSALRQGAGNQPQHF. CDR3 nucleotides: TGTGTCTCGGCCCTAAGGCAGGGGGCCGGCAATCAGCCCCAGCATTTT.

The chain recombines TRBV7-9 with TRBJ1-3; maybe TRBD1 (5 bases). The CDR3 runs to 15 residues. Trimming took off 5 bases at V and 0 bases at J, with 11 bases between the two ends. Germline CDR1 and CDR2: SEHNR and FQNEAQ (reference sequence). CDR3 sequence reads: CASSKTAHSGNTIYF. As DNA, the CDR3 is TGTGCCAGCAGCAAGACAGCACACTCTGGAAACACCATATATTTT. Full variable domain (remainder filled in from reference TRBV7-9 and TRBJ1-3): DTGVSQNPRHKITKRGQNVTFRCDPISEHNRLYWYRQTLGQGPEFLTYFQNEAQLEKSRLLSDRFSAERPKGSFSTLEIQRTEQGDSAMYLCASSKTAHSGNTIYFGEGSWLTVV.

The chain has TRBV30 and TRBJ1-2, with 7 bases matching TRBD1. CDR3 length: 13 amino acids. Germline V CDR1 and CDR2: GTSNPN, SVGIG (reference sequence). V was pared by 3 bases and J by 6 bases, with 7 bases of the junction left unmatched. CDR3 bases: TGTGCCTGGAGACAGGGGCTCGATAATGGCTACACCTTC. Translation: CAWRQGLDNGYTF.

This chain uses TRBV4-3 with TRBJ2-3; D uncertain. This CDR3 contains 14 residues. V dropped 0 bases and J dropped 0 bases, with 4 bases sitting between them. CDR1 and CDR2 from the germline V gene are LGHNA and YSLEER. The CDR3 protein is CASSQETSTDTQYF. In DNA form, the CDR3 reads TGCGCCAGCAGCCAAGAGACTAGCACAGATACGCAGTATTTT.